This TCR beta chain was sequenced for a study of blood T cell repertoires in COVID-19. Study in general: Donors in the United States, Italy and Spain gave samples during acute or convalescent COVID-19. Sample material is recorded as cDNA or gDNA derived from T cells, B-cell-depleted T cells, or PBMCs.

Per the original data handling: The assay estimated nucleated cells by amplifying reference gene primers. The data were produced by immunoSEQ multiplex PCR, yet TCRdb's version contains in-frame clones alone and is incomplete. That table supplies the V and J calls and clone size; D and trimming were determined from the DNA. In the table there are more than 250,000 clones, around 83% of which are singletons. The length of the CDR3 is 15 residues. V gave up 4 bases and J gave up 0 bases, with 12 bases separating them. Germline CDR1 reads MDHEN; CDR2 reads SYDVKM. This TCR derives from a woman in her 50s with acute or convalescent COVID-19. Sequencing was done on a sample of peripheral blood. V usage is TRBV28 and J usage is TRBJ1-2; tentative D call: TRBD1 (6 bases). The CDR3 coding sequence is TGTGCCAGCAGTTCCTCAGGGACATCTAACTATGGCTACACCTTC. This translates into CASSSSGTSNYGYTF.